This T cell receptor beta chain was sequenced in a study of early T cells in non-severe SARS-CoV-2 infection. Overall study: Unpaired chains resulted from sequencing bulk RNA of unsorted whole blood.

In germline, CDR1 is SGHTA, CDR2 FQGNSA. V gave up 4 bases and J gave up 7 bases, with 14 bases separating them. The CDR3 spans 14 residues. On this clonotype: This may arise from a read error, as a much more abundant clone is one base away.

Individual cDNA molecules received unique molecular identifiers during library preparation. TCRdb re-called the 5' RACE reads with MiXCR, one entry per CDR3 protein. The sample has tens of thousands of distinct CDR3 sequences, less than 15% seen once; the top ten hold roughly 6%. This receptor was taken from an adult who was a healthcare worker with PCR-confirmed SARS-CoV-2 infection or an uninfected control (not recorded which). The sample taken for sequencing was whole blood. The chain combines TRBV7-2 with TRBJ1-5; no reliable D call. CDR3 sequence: CASSSRLSEQPQHF. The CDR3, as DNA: TGTGCCAGCAGCTCCAGGCTATCCGAGCAGCCCCAGCATTTT. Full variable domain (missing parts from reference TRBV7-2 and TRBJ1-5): GAGVSQSPSNKVTEKGKDVELRCDPISGHTALYWYRQSLGQGLEFLIYFQGNSAPDKSGLPSDRFSAERTGGSVSTLTIQRTQQEDSAVYLCASSSRLSEQPQHFGDGTRLSIL.